These 13 T cell receptor beta chains were all obtained from the same sample, sequenced in a study of T cell repertoires in cytomegalovirus infection. MiXCR was run by TCRdb on the reads, yielding one entry per CDR3 protein. The table has 300,000 to 400,000 distinct CDR3 sequences, roughly 25% seen once. No antigens are known for them. Sample: cultured PBMCs, taken from culture after CMV antigen stimulation. These receptor sequences come from a human donor in good health (CMV status not recorded). Some clones in this sample may be carry-over from other donors' samples.

This clonotype was observed many times. This chain uses TRBV7-8 with TRBJ1-1, with D possibly being TRBD1 (5 bases). The CDR3 has 14 residues. The V end lost 2 bases, the J end lost 3 bases, and 10 bases lay between the germline ends. CDR1 is SGHVS and CDR2 is FQNEAQ in the germline V gene. CDR3 nucleotide sequence: TGTGCCAGCAGCTTAATGGGAGGGGACACTGAAGCTTTCTTT. As protein: CASSLMGGDTEAFF.

This sequence joins TRBV7-9 and TRBJ2-1; no firm D call. V lost 7 bases to trimming and J lost 7 bases, with 20 bases between them. This CDR3 is built from 15 residues. CDR1 is SEHNR and CDR2 is FQNEAQ in the germline V gene (reference sequence). The CDR3 coding sequence is TGTGCCAGCACCCCGAGGCGGCCCAACCCTAATGAGCAGTTCTTC. Its translation: CASTPRRPNPNEQFF.

In this sample, this clonotype turned up a few times. V is TRBV27 and J is TRBJ2-7; 7 positions match TRBD1. The CDR3 runs to 14 residues. CDR1 is MNHEY and CDR2 is SMNVEV in the germline V gene (reference sequence). Trimming at V came to 0 bases and at J to 4 bases, leaving 3 bases not matched to a gene. The CDR3 sequence: CASSLSGTEYEQYF. The CDR3 DNA sequence: TGTGCCAGCAGTTTATCGGGGACAGAGTACGAGCAGTACTTC.

The V gene is TRBV28, the J gene TRBJ2-6; D call uncertain. Germline V gene sequence: CDR1 MDHEN, CDR2 SYDVKM. The ends were cut back, 5 bases at V and 0 bases at J, with 14 bases in the middle. The CDR3 runs to 17 residues. The CDR3 DNA sequence: TGTGCCAGCAGTGGGTCCGGACCCTACTCTGGGGCCAACGTCCTGACTTTC. This translates into CASSGSGPYSGANVLTF.

This clonotype has only a few counts. V is TRBV6-1 and J is TRBJ2-3, with TRBD1 matching 8 bases. The CDR3 loop spans 15 amino acids. CDR1 MNHNS and CDR2 SASEGT come from the germline V gene. Trimming cost V 6 bases and J 4 bases; bases outside gene matches: 9. For the CDR3, the DNA is TGTGCCAGCAGACTTGGACAGGGTGGTTCAGATACGCAGTATTTT. It encodes CASRLGQGGSDTQYF.

This chain uses TRBV11-3 with TRBJ2-1; a weak D match, TRBD1 (6 bases). V dropped 1 base and J dropped 9 bases, with 13 bases sitting between them. The CDR3 covers 14 residues. Germline values: CDR1 SGHNT, CDR2 YENEEA. This CDR3 reads CASSLGTARPEQFF. CDR3 DNA sequence: TGTGCCAGCAGCTTAGGGACAGCTAGGCCTGAGCAGTTCTTC.

This clonotype was counted only a few times. The V gene is TRBV28, the J gene TRBJ2-3; 14 bases match TRBD2. The ends lost 3 bases at V and 4 bases at J; junction bases unmatched: 6. Looked up from germline, CDR1 is MDHEN and CDR2 is SYDVKM. This CDR3 has 17 amino acids. This CDR3 reads CASSFLQTSGRADTQYF. CDR3 sequence (DNA): TGTGCCAGCAGTTTCCTACAGACTAGCGGGAGGGCAGATACGCAGTATTTT. Drawing the rest from reference TRBV28 and TRBJ2-3, the complete variable domain is DVKVTQSSRYLVKRTGEKVFLECVQDMDHENMFWYRQDPGLGLRLIYFSYDVKMKEKGDIPEGYSVSREKKERFSLILESASTNQTSMYLCASSFLQTSGRADTQYFGPGTRLTVL.

This clonotype was seen many times. The V call is TRBV7-6, the J call TRBJ2-2; no definite D call. The V and J ends lost 3 bases and 4 bases respectively, with 6 bases between them. This CDR3 region has 13 residues. The V gene's germline CDR1 is SGHVS and CDR2 FNYEAQ. The DNA for the CDR3 is TGTGCCAGCAGCTTTACAGTCACCGGGGAGCTGTTTTTT. Residues: CASSFTVTGELFF.

This clonotype was seen many times. The CDR3 is CASSTRDTGELFF. DNA of the CDR3: TGTGCCAGCAGTACGCGGGACACCGGGGAGCTGTTTTTT. V and J are TRBV7-6 and TRBJ2-2, with D perhaps TRBD2 (5 bases). The V end was cut by 6 bases, the J end by 3 bases, with 8 bases between. The CDR3 has 13 amino acids. Germline V CDR1 and CDR2: SGHVS, FNYEAQ.

The chain uses TRBV27 and TRBJ2-1, with 9 bases matching TRBD2. Germline loops: CDR1 MNHEY, CDR2 SMNVEV (reference sequence). The CDR3 loop spans 14 amino acids. The V gene end was trimmed by 6 bases and the J gene end by 7 bases; junction bases not matched to a gene: 7. CDR3 nucleotide sequence: TGTGCCAGCAGGATAGCGGGAGTAGTAAATGAGCAGTTCTTC. It yields the protein CASRIAGVVNEQFF.

In DNA, the CDR3 is TGTGCCAGCAGTCCCACTAGCGGGAGCTCCTACGAGCAGTACTTC. This translates into CASSPTSGSSYEQYF. The V and J genes are TRBV12-3 or TRBV12-4 and TRBJ2-7, with 11 bases aligning to TRBD2. Germline trimming cut 5 bases from V and 0 bases from J; bases unmatched to any gene: 3. The CDR3 has 15 amino acids.

This clonotype was seen only a few times. CDR3 DNA sequence: TGTGCCAGCAGCTTGGAATTTCCCACAGATACGCAGTATTTT. Its translation is CASSLEFPTDTQYF. The chain employs TRBV5-4 and TRBJ2-3; D gene unclear. CDR1 and CDR2 (germline): SGHNT, YYREEE (reference sequence). V was pared by 0 bases and J by 2 bases, with 7 bases between. The CDR3 consists of 14 residues.

This clonotype was found a few times. This chain joins TRBV29-1 and TRBJ1-2; 9 bases are shared with TRBD1. Trimming removed 6 bases from V and 5 bases from J; junction bases left unmatched: 7. The CDR3 consists of 13 residues. Per the germline V gene, CDR1 is SQVTM and CDR2 is ANQGSEA. DNA of the CDR3: TGCAGCGTGGTCCCGGACAGGGGATATGGCTACACCTTC. Protein sequence: CSVVPDRGYGYTF.